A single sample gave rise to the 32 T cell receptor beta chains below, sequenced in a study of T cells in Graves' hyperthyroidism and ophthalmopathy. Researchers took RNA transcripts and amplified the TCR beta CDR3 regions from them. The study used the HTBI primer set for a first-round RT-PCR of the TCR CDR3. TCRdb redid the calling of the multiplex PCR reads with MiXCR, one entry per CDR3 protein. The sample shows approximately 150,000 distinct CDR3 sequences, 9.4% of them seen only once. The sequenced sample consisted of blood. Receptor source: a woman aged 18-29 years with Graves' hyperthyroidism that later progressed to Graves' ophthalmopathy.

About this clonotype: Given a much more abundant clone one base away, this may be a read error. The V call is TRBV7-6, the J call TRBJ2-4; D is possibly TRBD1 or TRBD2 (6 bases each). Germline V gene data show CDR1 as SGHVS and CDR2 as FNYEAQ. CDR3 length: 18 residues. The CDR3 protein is CASSLVPNHRVNGGIRYF. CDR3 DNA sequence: TGTGCCAGCAGCTTAGTTCCCAACCACAGGGTTAACGGGGGCATTCGGTACTTC.

CDR3 region: CASNKDRGGTDTQYF. The CDR3 nucleotides are TGTGCCAGCAATAAGGACAGGGGCGGCACAGATACGCAGTATTTT. The chain is built from TRBV12-3 or TRBV12-4 and TRBJ2-3, with 9 bases aligning to TRBD1. This CDR3 spans 15 amino acids. J lost 1 base, V lost 7 bases, and 6 bases had no gene match.

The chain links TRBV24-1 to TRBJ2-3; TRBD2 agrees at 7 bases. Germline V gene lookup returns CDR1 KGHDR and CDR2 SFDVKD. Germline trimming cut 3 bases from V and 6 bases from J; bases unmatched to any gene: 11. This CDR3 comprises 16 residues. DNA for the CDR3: TGTGCCACCAGTGATCCGCGCGGGGGAGGGTGGGATACGCAGTATTTT. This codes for CATSDPRGGGWDTQYF.

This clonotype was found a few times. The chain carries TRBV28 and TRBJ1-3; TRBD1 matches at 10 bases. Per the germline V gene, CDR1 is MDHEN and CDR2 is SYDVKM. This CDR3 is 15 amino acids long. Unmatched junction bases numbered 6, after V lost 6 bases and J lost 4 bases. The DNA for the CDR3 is TGTGCCAGCAGGAGGACAGGGGGGTACGGAAACACCATATATTTT. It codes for CASRRTGGYGNTIYF.

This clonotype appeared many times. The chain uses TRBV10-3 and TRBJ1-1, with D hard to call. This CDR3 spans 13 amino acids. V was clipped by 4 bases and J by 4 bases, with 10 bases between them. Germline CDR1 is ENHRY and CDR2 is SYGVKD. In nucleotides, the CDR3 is TGTGCCATCAGTGGGGCCTTGGGCACTGAAGCTTTCTTT. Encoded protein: CAISGALGTEAFF.

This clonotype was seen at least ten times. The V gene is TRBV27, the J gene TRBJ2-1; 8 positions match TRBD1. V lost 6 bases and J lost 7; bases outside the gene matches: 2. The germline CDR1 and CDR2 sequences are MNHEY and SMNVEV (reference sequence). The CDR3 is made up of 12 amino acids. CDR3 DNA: TGTGCCAGCAGCTACAGGGGGAATGAGCAGTTCTTC. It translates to CASSYRGNEQFF.

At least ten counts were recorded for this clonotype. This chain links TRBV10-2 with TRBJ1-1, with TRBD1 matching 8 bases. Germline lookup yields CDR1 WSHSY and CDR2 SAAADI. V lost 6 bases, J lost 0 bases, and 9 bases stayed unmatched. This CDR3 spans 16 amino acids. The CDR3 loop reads CASRKTGDLMNTEAFF. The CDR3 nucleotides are TGCGCCAGCAGAAAGACAGGGGACCTAATGAACACTGAAGCTTTCTTT.

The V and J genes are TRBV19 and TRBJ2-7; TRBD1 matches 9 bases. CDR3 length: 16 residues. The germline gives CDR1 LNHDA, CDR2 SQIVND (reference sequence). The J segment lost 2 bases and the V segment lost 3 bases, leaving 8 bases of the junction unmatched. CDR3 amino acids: CASSIVPGQGTYEQYF. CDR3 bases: TGTGCCAGTAGTATCGTCCCGGGACAGGGTACCTACGAGCAGTACTTC.

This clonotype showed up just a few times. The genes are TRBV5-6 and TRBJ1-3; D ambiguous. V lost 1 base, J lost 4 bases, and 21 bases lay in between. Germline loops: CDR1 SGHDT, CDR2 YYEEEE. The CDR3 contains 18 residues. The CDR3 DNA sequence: TGTGCCAGCAGCTTGACCATTCGACGGGAGATATTCGGAAACACCATATATTTT. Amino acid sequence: CASSLTIRREIFGNTIYF.

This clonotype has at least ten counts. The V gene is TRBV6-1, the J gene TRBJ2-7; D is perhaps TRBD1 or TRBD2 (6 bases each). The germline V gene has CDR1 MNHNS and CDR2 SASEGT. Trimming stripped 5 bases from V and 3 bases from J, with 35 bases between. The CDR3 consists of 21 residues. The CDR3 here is CASSLLAKLDSGGGRYYEQYF. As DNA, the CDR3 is TGTGCCAGCAGTTTATTAGCCAAGCTAGACAGTGGTGGGGGGCGATACTACGAGCAGTACTTC.

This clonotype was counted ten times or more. In nucleotides, the CDR3 is TGCAGTGCTATTTCCGGGACTAGCGGGTCTAGCACAGATACGCAGTATTTT. Translating gives CSAISGTSGSSTDTQYF. This chain joins TRBV20-1 and TRBJ2-3; 12 nucleotides align to TRBD2. CDR1 and CDR2 (germline): DFQATT, SNEGSKA (reference sequence). J lost 0 bases, V lost 4 bases, and 8 bases had no gene match. The CDR3 contains 17 residues.

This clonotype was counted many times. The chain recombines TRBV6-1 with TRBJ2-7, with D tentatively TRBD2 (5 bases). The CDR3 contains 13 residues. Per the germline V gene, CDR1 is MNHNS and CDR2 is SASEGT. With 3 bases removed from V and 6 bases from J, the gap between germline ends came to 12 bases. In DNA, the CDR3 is TGTGCCAGCAGTGAGGGTCCCCGGGGCGAGCAGTACTTC. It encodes CASSEGPRGEQYF.

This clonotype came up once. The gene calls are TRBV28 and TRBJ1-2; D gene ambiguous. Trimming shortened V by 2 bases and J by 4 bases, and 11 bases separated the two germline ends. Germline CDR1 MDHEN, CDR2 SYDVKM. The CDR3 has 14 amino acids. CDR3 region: CASSLTVGVYGYTF. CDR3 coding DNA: TGTGCCAGCAGTTTAACTGTCGGGGTCTATGGCTACACCTTC.

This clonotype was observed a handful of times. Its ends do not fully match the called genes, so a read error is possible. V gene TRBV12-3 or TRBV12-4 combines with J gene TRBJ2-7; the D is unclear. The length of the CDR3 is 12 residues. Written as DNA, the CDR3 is TGTGCCAGCGGTTTGGGCCCCTACGAGCAGTACTTC. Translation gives CASGLGPYEQYF.

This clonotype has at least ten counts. CDR3 DNA: TGTGCCAGCACCGGTGAGACCTTATACGAGCAGTACTTC. Translating it yields CASTGETLYEQYF. The J gene is TRBJ2-7, the V gene TRBV6-1; no reliable D call. The CDR3 extends over 13 amino acids. V was shortened by 7 bases and J by 4 bases, with 14 bases between the two germline ends. Germline CDR1 MNHNS, CDR2 SASEGT.

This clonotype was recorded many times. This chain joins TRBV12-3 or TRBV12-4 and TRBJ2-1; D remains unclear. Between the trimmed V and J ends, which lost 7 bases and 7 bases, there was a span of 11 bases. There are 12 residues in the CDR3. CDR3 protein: CASTFLGNEQFF. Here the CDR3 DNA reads TGTGCCAGCACTTTCCTAGGGAATGAGCAGTTCTTC.

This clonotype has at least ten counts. In nucleotides, the CDR3 is TGTGCCAGCAGTGCCCCTAGCGGGAGGGAAGAGACCCAGTACTTC. The encoded protein is CASSAPSGREETQYF. The V and J genes are TRBV6-1 and TRBJ2-5; 12 nucleotides agree with TRBD2. Germline assignment: CDR1 MNHNS and CDR2 SASEGT. V lost 4 bases to trimming and J lost 3 bases; unmatched junction nucleotides: 3. The CDR3 runs to 15 residues.

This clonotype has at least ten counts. CDR3 residues: CASSPRLAGVNEQFF. In nucleotides, the CDR3 is TGTGCCAGCAGCCCCCGACTAGCGGGAGTCAATGAGCAGTTCTTC. The chain has TRBV7-9 and TRBJ2-1; 12 bases are a match to TRBD2. V lost 5 bases and J lost 6; bases outside the gene matches: 5. The CDR3 runs to 15 residues. Germline V CDR1 and CDR2: SEHNR, FQNEAQ (reference sequence). Together with reference TRBV7-9 and TRBJ2-1, the CDR3 gives the full variable domain: DTGVSQNPRHKITKRGQNVTFRCDPISEHNRLYWYRQTLGQGPEFLTYFQNEAQLEKSRLLSDRFSAERPKGSFSTLEIQRTEQGDSAMYLCASSPRLAGVNEQFFGPGTRLTVL.

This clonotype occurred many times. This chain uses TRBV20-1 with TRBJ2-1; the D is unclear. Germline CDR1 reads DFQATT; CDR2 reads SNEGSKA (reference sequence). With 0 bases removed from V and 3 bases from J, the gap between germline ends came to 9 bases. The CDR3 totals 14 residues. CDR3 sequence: CSARDGWDYNEQFF. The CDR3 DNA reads TGCAGTGCTAGAGATGGCTGGGACTACAATGAGCAGTTCTTC.

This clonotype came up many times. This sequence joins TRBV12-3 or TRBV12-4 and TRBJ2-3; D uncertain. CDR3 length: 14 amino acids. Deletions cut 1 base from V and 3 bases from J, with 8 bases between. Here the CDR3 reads CASSLGTSTDTQYF. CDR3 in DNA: TGTGCCAGCAGTTTAGGGACGAGTACAGATACGCAGTATTTT.

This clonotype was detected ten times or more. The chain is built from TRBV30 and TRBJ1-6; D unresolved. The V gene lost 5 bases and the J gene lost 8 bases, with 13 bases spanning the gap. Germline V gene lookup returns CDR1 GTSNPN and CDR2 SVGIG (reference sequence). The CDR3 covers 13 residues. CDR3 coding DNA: TGTGCCTGGGCTCGAGGCGGGGATTCACCCCTCCACTTT. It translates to CAWARGGDSPLHF.

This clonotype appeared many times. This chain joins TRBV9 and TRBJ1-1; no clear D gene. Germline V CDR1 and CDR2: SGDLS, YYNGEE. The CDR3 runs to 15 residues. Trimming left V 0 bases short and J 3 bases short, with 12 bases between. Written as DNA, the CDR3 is TGTGCCAGCAGCGTAGGGGTGGGTTGGGACACTGAAGCTTTCTTT. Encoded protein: CASSVGVGWDTEAFF.

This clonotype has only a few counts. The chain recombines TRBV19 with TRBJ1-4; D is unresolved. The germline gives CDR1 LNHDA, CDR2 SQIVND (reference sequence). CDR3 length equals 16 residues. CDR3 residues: CATSLEKGYTNEKLFF. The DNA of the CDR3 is TGTGCGACCAGCCTGGAAAAGGGCTATACTAATGAAAAACTGTTTTTT.

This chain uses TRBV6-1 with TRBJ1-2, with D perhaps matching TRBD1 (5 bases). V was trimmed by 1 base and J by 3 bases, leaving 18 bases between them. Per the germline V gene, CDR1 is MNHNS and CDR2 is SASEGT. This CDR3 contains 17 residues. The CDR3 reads CASSEDPFGTKYYGYTF. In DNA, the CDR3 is TGTGCCAGCAGTGAAGACCCCTTTGGGACGAAATACTATGGCTACACCTTC.

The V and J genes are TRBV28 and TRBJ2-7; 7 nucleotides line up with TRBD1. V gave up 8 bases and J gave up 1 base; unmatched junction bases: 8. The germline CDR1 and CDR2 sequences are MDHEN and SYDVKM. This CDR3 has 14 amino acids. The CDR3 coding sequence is TGTGCCAGCTTCGGGGACAGACCTTCCTACGAGCAGTACTTC. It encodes CASFGDRPSYEQYF.

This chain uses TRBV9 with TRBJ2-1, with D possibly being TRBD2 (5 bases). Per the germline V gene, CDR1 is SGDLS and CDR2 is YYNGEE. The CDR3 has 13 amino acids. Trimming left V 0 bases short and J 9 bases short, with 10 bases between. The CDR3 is CASSVGGGTEQFF. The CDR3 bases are TGTGCCAGCAGCGTAGGTGGAGGTACTGAGCAGTTCTTC.

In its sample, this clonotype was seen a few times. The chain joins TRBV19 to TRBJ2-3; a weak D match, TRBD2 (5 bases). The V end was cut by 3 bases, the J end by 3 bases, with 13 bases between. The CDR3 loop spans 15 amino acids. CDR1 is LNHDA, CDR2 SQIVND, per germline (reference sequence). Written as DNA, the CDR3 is TGTGCCAGTAGTATTCGGGGATCTGGGACAGATACGCAGTATTTT. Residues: CASSIRGSGTDTQYF.

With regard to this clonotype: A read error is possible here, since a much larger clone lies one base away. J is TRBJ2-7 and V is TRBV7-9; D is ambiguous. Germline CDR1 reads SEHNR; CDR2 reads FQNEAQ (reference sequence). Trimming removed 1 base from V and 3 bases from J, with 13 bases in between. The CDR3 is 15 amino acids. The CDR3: CASSLGAGVDYEQYF. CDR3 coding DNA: TGTGCCAGCAGCTTAGGAGCAGGCGTGGACTACGAGCAGTACTTC. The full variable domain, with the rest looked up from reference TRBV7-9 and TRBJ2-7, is DTGVSQNPRHKITKRGQNVTFRCDPISEHNRLYWYRQTLGQGPEFLTYFQNEAQLEKSRLLSDRFSAERPKGSFSTLEIQRTEQGDSAMYLCASSLGAGVDYEQYFGPGTRLTVT.

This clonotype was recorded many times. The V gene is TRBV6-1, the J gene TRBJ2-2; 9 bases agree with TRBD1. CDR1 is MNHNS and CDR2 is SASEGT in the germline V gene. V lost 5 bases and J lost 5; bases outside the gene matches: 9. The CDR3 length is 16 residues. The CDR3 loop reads CASSLLGQGSTGELFF. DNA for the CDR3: TGTGCCAGCAGTTTACTGGGACAGGGCTCGACCGGGGAGCTGTTTTTT.

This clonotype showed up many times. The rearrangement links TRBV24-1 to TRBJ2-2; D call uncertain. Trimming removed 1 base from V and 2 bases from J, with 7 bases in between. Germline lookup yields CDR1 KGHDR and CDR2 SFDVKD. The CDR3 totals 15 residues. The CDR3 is CATSDLSVNTGELFF. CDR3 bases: TGTGCCACCAGTGATTTATCCGTTAACACCGGGGAGCTGTTTTTT.

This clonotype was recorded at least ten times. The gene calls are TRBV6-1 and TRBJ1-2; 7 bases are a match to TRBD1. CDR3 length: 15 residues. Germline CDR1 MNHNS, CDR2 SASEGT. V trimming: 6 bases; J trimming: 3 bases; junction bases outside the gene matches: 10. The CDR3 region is CASSYQGDWHYGYTF. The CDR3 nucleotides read TGTGCCAGCAGCTACCAGGGGGACTGGCACTATGGCTACACCTTC.

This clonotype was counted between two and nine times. CDR3 sequence (DNA): TGTGCCAGCAGTTTTTGGGGAGGAGGGGATACGCAGTATTTT. This translates into CASSFWGGGDTQYF. This sequence joins TRBV27 and TRBJ2-3, with a weak D call TRBD2 (6 bases). This CDR3 comprises 14 residues. The germline V gene has CDR1 MNHEY and CDR2 SMNVEV (reference sequence). Trimming removed 3 bases from V and 6 bases from J, with 13 bases in between.